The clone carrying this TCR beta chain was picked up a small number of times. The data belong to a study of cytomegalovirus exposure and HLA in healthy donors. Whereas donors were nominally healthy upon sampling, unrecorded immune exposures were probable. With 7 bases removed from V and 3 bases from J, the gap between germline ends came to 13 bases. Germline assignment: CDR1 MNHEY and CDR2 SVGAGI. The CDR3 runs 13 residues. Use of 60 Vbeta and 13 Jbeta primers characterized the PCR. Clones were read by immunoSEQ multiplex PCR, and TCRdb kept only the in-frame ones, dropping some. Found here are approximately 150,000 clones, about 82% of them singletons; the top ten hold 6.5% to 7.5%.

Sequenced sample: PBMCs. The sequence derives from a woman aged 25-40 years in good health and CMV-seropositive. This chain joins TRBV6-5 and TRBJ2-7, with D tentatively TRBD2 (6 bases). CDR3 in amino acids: CASKEGGDYEQYF. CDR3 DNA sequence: TGTGCCAGCAAGGAGGGCGGGGACTACGAGCAGTACTTC.